This TCR beta chain was profiled in a study of tumor-infiltrating lymphocytes in oesophageal squamous cell carcinoma. TCRdb independently ran MiXCR on the PCR reads; one entry per CDR3 protein. The table lists about 24,000 distinct CDR3 sequences, about two fifths of them singletons. The CDR3 spans 14 residues. Germline V gene data show CDR1 as SGHVS and CDR2 as FNYEAQ. Germline trimming cut 5 bases from V and 8 bases from J; bases unmatched to any gene: 5. The clonotype comes from a male donor with esophageal squamous cell carcinoma. The J gene is TRBJ1-4, the V gene TRBV7-6, with 10 bases fitting TRBD1. Material for sequencing was esophageal tumor tissue. The CDR3 DNA is TGTGCCAGCAGCACGGACAGGGGGAGGGAAAAACTGTTTTTT. Amino acid sequence: CASSTDRGREKLFF. The full variable domain, in which reference TRBV7-6 and TRBJ1-4 provide the parts outside the CDR3, is GAGVSQSPRYKVTKRGQDVALRCDPISGHVSLYWYRQALGQGPEFLTYFNYEAQQDKSGLPNDRFSAERPEGSISTLTIQRTEQRDSAMYRCASSTDRGREKLFFGSGTQLSVL.